This note documents a single TCR beta chain sequence. This sample was taken from a study of early T cells in non-severe SARS-CoV-2 infection. Overall study: Sequencing of unsorted whole blood was done on bulk RNA, leaving chains unpaired.

One entry per CDR3 protein results from TCRdb running MiXCR on the 5' RACE reads. The sample yields tens of thousands of distinct CDR3 sequences, about 11% seen once. This CDR3 has 14 amino acids. CDR1 and CDR2 from the germline V gene are SGHAT and FQNNGV. The V gene lost 1 base and the J gene lost 3 bases, with 10 bases spanning the gap. The chain employs TRBV11-2 and TRBJ2-7, with D perhaps TRBD1 (5 bases). Source material: whole blood. This clonotype was obtained from an adult who was a healthcare worker with PCR-confirmed SARS-CoV-2 infection or an uninfected control (not recorded which). The CDR3 protein is CASSLGQSIYEQYF. The CDR3 DNA sequence: TGTGCCAGCAGCTTAGGACAGTCAATCTACGAGCAGTACTTC.